This record looks at one T cell receptor beta chain sequence and its context. The data stem from a study of blood T cell repertoires in COVID-19. Looking at the study overall: Collection of acute and convalescent COVID-19 samples took place in the United States, Italy and Spain. Sources were T cells, B-cell-depleted T cells, or PBMCs; the material itself was cDNA or gDNA.

Method: immunoSEQ multiplex PCR; TCRdb's copy keeps in-frame clones and lacks some. The sample includes around 70,000 clones, about 90% of them seen just once. The sample was peripheral blood. This clonotype was obtained from a human donor in a cohort sampled during active COVID-19.

CDR3: CASSIGTGTGELFF. The DNA of the CDR3 is TGTGCCAGCAGCATTGGGACAGGGACCGGGGAGCTGTTTTTT. The rearrangement uses TRBV3-1 (or the pseudogene TRBV3-2) and TRBJ2-2, with 9 bases matching TRBD1. V lost 5 bases and J lost 5; bases outside the gene matches: 3. CDR3 length: 14 residues. Germline CDR1 LGHDT, CDR2 YNNKEL (reference sequence).